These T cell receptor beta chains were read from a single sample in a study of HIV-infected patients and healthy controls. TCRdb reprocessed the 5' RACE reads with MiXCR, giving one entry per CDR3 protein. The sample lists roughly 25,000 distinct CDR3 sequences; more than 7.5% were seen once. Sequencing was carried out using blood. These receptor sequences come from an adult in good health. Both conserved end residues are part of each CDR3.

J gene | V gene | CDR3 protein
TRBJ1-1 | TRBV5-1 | CASSLRPRGDTEAFF
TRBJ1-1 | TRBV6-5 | CASSYSPANTEAFF
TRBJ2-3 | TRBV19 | CASSPQHTTDTQYF
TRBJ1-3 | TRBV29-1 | CSAMTDFSDTIYF
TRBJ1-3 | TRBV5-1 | CASRANSGNTIYF
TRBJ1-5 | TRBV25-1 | CASSAQGSNQPQHF
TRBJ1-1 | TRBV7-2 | CASSLGRAVTEAFF
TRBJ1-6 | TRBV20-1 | CSAPRGQGGSPLHF
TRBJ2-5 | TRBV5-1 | CASRWTYQETQYF
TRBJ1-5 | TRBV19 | CASSEGQVGQPQHF
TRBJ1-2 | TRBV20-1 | CSALGASSFVYGYTF
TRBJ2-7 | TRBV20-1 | CSARGTAISYEQYF
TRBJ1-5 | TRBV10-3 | CAIRGGGAQPQHF
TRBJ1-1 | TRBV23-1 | CASSHPNRRGWGKPNTEAFF
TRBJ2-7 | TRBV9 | CASSVTGGTGEQYF
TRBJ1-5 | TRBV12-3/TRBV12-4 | CASSLDGRQPQHF
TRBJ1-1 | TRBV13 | CASSLGAEAFF
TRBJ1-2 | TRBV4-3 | CASSQDMEREDYGYTF
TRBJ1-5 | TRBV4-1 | CASSPAGTGEQPQHF
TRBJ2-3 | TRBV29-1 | CSVEDQGASPSTDTQYF
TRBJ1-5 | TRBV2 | CASSGTRDPEFGSNQPQHF
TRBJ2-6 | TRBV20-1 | CSASSVRGPSGANVLTF
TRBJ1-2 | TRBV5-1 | CASSLALDLGGYTF
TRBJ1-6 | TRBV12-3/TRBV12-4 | CASSSTGGRSPLHF
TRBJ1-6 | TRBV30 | CAYGAGGADSPLHF
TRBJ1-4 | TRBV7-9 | CASSLARQGADEKLFF
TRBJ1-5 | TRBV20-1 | CSARSAGTDNQPQHF
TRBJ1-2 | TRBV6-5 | CASSYSRSYGYTF
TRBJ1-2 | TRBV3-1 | CASSHAQGTLYTF
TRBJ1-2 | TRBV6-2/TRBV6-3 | CASRGGRAYGYTF
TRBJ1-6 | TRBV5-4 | CASSLYRNSPLHF
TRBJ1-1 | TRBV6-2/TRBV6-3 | CASSPPSDRGHTEAFF
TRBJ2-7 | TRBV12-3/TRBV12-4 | CASRRTGDYEQYF
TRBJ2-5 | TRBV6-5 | CASSYSGPRAQYF
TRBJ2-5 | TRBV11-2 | CASSLDPRDSQETQYF
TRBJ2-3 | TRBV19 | CASKGITQYF
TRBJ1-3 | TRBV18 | CASSLSGPNFSGNTIYF
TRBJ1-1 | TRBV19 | CASSISRGTAEAFF